This T cell receptor beta chain appears in the sequencing data of a study of blood T cells in healthy people across ages. General study findings and limits: Greater diversity and more naive CD4+ cells were seen in long-lived donors than in aged donors. CMV status of donors was not determined, possibly confounding expanded clonotype changes.

This clonotype was seen a handful of times. Its antigen remains unknown. It was with a sample-barcoded 5' primer and a J-beta primer mix that a second PCR of roughly 7 to 12 cycles was run. One entry per CDR3 protein results from TCRdb running MiXCR on the 5' RACE reads. Among about 1 million distinct CDR3 sequences listed, less than 50% were seen once. Isolation of PBMCs gave at least 7 million cells per sample. J lost 3 bases, V lost 6 bases, and 14 bases had no gene match. Germline V gives CDR1 SEHNR, CDR2 FQNEAQ (reference sequence). The CDR3 is 16 residues long. This rearrangement joins TRBV7-9 to TRBJ2-7, with 7 bases that match TRBD1. What was sequenced was blood. The clonotype originates from a woman aged 55-69 years in good health. DNA of the CDR3: TGTGCCAGCAGTTCTAACCGGGACAGAAGTAACTACGAGCAGTACTTC. It codes for CASSSNRDRSNYEQYF. Filled out from reference TRBV7-9 and TRBJ2-7, the complete variable domain reads DTGVSQNPRHKITKRGQNVTFRCDPISEHNRLYWYRQTLGQGPEFLTYFQNEAQLEKSRLLSDRFSAERPKGSFSTLEIQRTEQGDSAMYLCASSSNRDRSNYEQYFGPGTRLTVT.